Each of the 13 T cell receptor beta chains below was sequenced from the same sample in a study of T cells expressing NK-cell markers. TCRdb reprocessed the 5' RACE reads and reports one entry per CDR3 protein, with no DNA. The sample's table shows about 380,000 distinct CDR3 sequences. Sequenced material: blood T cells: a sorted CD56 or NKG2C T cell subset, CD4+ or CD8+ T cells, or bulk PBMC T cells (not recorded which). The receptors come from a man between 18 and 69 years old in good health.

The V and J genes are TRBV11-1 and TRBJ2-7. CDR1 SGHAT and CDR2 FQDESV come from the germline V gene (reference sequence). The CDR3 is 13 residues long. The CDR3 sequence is CASSRTGVYEQYF.

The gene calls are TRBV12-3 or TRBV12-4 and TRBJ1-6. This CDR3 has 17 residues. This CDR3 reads CASSLFGSSSYNSPLHF.

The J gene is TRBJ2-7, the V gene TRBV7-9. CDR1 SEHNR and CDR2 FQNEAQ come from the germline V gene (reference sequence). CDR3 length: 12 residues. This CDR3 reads CASSRHDDKQYF.

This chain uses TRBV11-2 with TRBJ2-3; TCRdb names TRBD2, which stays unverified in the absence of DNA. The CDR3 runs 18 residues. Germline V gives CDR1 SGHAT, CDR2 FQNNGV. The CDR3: CASSQGPTSGTSTDTQYF.

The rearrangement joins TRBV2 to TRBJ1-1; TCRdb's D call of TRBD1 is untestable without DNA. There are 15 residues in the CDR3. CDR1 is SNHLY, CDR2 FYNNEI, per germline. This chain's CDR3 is CASRVDPGQGSEAFF.

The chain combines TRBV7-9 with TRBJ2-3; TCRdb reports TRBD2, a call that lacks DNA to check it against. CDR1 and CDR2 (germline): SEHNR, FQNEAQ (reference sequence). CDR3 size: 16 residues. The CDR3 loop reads CASSSSGGGFTDTQYF.

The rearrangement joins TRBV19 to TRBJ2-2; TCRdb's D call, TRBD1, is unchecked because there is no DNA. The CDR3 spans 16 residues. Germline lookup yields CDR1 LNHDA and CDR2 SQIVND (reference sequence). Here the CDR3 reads CASSIQGAANTGELFF. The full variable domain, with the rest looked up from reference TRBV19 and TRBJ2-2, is DGGITQSPKYLFRKEGQNVTLSCEQNLNHDAMYWYRQDPGQGLRLIYYSQIVNDFQKGDIAEGYSVSREKKESFPLTVTSAQKNPTAFYLCASSIQGAANTGELFFGEGSRLTVL.

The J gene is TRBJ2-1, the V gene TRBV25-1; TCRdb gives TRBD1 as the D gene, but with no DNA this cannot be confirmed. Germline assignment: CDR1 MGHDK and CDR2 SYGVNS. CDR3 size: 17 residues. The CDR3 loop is CASSELSTGPEANEQFF.

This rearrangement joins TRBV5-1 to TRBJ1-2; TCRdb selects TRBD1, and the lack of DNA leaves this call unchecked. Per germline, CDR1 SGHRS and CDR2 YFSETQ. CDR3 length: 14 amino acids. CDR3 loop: CASSSNTGNYGYTF.

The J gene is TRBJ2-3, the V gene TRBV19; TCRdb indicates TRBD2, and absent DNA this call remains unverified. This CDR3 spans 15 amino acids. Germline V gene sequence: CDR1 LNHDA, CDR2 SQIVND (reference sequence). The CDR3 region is CASRDRGGSTDTQYF.

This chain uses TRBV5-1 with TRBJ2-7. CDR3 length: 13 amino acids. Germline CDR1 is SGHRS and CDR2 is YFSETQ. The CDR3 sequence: CASSLAPNYEQYF.

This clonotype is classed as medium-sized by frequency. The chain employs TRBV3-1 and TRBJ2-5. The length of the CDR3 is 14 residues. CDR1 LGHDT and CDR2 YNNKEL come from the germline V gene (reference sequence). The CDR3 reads CASSQEAGQETQYF.

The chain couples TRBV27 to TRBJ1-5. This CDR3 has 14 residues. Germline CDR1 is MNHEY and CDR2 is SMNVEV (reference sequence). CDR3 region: CASSLRPRDQPQHF.